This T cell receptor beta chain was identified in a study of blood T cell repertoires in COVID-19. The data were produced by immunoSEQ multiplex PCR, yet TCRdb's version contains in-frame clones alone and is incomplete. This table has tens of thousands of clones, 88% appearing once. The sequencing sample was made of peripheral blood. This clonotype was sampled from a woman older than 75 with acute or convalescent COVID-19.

The DNA for the CDR3 is TGTGCCAGCAGCAACCGTAAATTTGGGGCCAACGTCCTGACTTTC. It codes for CASSNRKFGANVLTF. J is TRBJ2-6 and V is TRBV21-1; the table's D call of TRBD2 was not tested on the DNA. TRBV21-1 is classified as a pseudogene. The CDR3 totals 15 residues.